A single sample gave rise to the 20 T cell receptor beta chains below, sequenced in a study of OX40 agonist ivuxolimab in advanced cancers. Measured with immunoSEQ multiplex PCR; TCRdb has only the in-frame clones, and not every one. The data show under 90,000 clones, with roughly 83% seen just once and 1.4% held by the top ten. This specimen consisted of CD4+ or CD8+ T cells sorted from blood, obtained in a trial of the OX40 agonist ivuxolimab. Receptor source: an adult with an advanced solid tumor such as melanoma, head and neck, liver or kidney cancer.

This clone was picked up one time. The rearrangement links TRBV28 to TRBJ1-2; possibly TRBD1 for D (5 bases). Trimming took off 10 bases at V and 8 bases at J, with 17 bases between the two ends. CDR3 length: 12 amino acids. Germline V gene lookup returns CDR1 MDHEN and CDR2 SYDVKM. The CDR3 sequence: CATQGVGYGYTF. Written as DNA, the CDR3 is TGTGCCACGCAGGGAGTAGGGTACGGCTACACCTTC.

J is TRBJ1-5 and V is TRBV19; 9 bases match TRBD1. The CDR3 is 15 amino acids. CDR1 is LNHDA and CDR2 is SQIVND in the germline V gene (reference sequence). Trimming at V came to 4 bases and at J to 7 bases, leaving 8 bases not matched to a gene. The CDR3 DNA sequence: TGTGCCAGTAGTACCGGGACAGGGAGCGGCCAGCCCCAGCATTTT. Protein product: CASSTGTGSGQPQHF.

The DNA for the CDR3 is TGTGCCAGCAGCTTAGAATGGGGAATTGGGATTGGCTACACCTTC. Encoded protein: CASSLEWGIGIGYTF. This chain connects TRBV7-2 to TRBJ1-2; D call uncertain. The germline V gene encodes CDR1 SGHTA and CDR2 FQGNSA. The V gene lost 1 base and the J gene lost 7 bases, with 16 bases spanning the gap. The CDR3 is made up of 15 amino acids.

V is TRBV19 and J is TRBJ1-6, with D perhaps TRBD1 (5 bases). V gave up 5 bases and J gave up 9 bases, with 17 bases separating them. This CDR3 comprises 15 residues. Germline lookup yields CDR1 LNHDA and CDR2 SQIVND (reference sequence). CDR3 residues: CASSLGESSFSPLHF. In DNA, the CDR3 is TGTGCCAGTAGTTTGGGGGAGTCCTCGTTTTCACCCCTCCACTTT.

This clone was seen a single time. CDR3 sequence: CASTGRTYEQYF. In DNA form, the CDR3 reads TGCGCCAGCACGGGACGGACCTACGAGCAGTACTTC. This sequence joins TRBV5-1 and TRBJ2-7; D may be TRBD1 or TRBD2 (5 bases each). The V gene's germline CDR1 is SGHRS and CDR2 YFSETQ. Trimming cost V 6 bases and J 2 bases, with 9 bases left between them. The CDR3 length is 12 residues. The full variable domain, in which reference TRBV5-1 and TRBJ2-7 provide the parts outside the CDR3, is KAGVTQTPRYLIKTRGQQVTLSCSPISGHRSVSWYQQTPGQGLQFLFEYFSETQRNKGNFPGRFSGRQFSNSRSEMNVSTLELGDSALYLCASTGRTYEQYFGPGTRLTVT.

This clone has a handful of counts. CDR3 residues: CASSERWGMNTEAFF. CDR3 in DNA: TGTGCCAGCAGTGAACGTTGGGGGATGAACACTGAAGCTTTCTTT. The chain links TRBV6-1 to TRBJ1-1; TRBD1 might be the D (5 bases). The germline CDR1 and CDR2 sequences are MNHNS and SASEGT. The CDR3 is 15 residues long. Trimming shortened V by 2 bases and J by 0 bases, and 10 bases separated the two germline ends.

The chain couples TRBV20-1 to TRBJ2-7; D gene ambiguous. In germline, CDR1 is DFQATT, CDR2 SNEGSKA (reference sequence). The CDR3 is 11 amino acids. V lost 5 bases and J 3 bases, leaving 8 bases between the germline ends. CDR3 in DNA: TGCAGTGCTCCCCGGAACTACGAGCAGTACTTC. Translating it yields CSAPRNYEQYF.

The chain combines TRBV19 with TRBJ2-7, with D perhaps TRBD2 (5 bases). V was cut by 6 bases and J by 2 bases, with 17 bases left in between. The CDR3 runs to 15 residues. Germline CDR1 is LNHDA and CDR2 is SQIVND (reference sequence). DNA of the CDR3: TGTGCCAGTAGGGAAAGTCCTGGGCGGGCCTACGAGCAGTACTTC. The encoded protein is CASRESPGRAYEQYF.

V is TRBV7-8 and J is TRBJ1-1; D call uncertain. Germline lookup yields CDR1 SGHVS and CDR2 FQNEAQ. V lost 2 bases and J 1 base, leaving 8 bases between the germline ends. The CDR3 consists of 14 residues. The CDR3 protein is CASSLLRQNTEAFF. The CDR3 region has the DNA TGTGCCAGCAGCTTATTAAGGCAGAACACTGAAGCTTTCTTT.

The chain employs TRBV25-1 and TRBJ2-7; 8 positions agree with TRBD1. The germline V gene has CDR1 MGHDK and CDR2 SYGVNS. The J segment lost 5 bases and the V segment lost 3 bases, leaving 12 bases of the junction unmatched. The CDR3 runs 16 residues. This CDR3 is CASSDPSVPGGDEQYF. The CDR3 DNA follows: TGTGCCAGCAGTGATCCCTCGGTGCCAGGGGGCGACGAGCAGTACTTC.

The V and J genes are TRBV5-3 and TRBJ2-3; D is ambiguous. TRBV5-3 is an ORF, with its function uncertain. The CDR3 loop spans 12 amino acids. Trimming left V 8 bases short and J 5 bases short, with 12 bases between. CDR3 region: CASSLPGDTQYF. The CDR3 DNA sequence: TGTGCCAGCAGCCTTCCGGGAGATACGCAGTATTTT.

This chain uses TRBV27 with TRBJ2-7, with D perhaps TRBD1 or TRBD2 (5 bases each). CDR1 MNHEY and CDR2 SMNVEV come from the germline V gene (reference sequence). Trimming pared 3 bases from V and 3 bases from J, leaving 9 bases between. CDR3 length: 13 residues. The CDR3 nucleotides are TGTGCCAGCAGTTTTGAGGGGTACTACGAGCAGTACTTC. Translation gives CASSFEGYYEQYF.

With regard to this clone: Other DNA sequences within the sample encode an identical CDR3. J is TRBJ1-5 and V is TRBV6-1; D gene ambiguous. Deletions cut 4 bases from V and 1 base from J, with 23 bases between. CDR1 is MNHNS and CDR2 is SASEGT in the germline V gene. The CDR3 spans 19 residues. CDR3 nucleotides: TGTGCCAGCAGTGGTATACGACTCTTACGGGCTGGAAGCAATCAGCCCCAGCATTTT. Translating gives CASSGIRLLRAGSNQPQHF.

The chain couples TRBV5-1 to TRBJ2-5; TRBD1 aligns across 7 bases. The junction had 7 bases not matched to a gene; V was cut back by 4 bases and J by 4 bases. The CDR3 has 14 residues. Germline CDR1 reads SGHRS; CDR2 reads YFSETQ. The CDR3 loop is CASSPPRQGETQYF. For the CDR3, the DNA is TGCGCCAGCAGCCCACCCCGACAGGGAGAGACCCAGTACTTC.

By share, this clone ranks as medium-sized. The junction departs from the called germline gene at one end, perhaps through a read error. The rearrangement uses TRBV7-9 and TRBJ1-6; D possibly corresponds to TRBD1 (6 bases). Germline CDR1 SEHNR, CDR2 FQNEAQ (reference sequence). This CDR3 has 14 residues. The CDR3 spells CASTLGGMNSPLHF. The CDR3 nucleotides are TGTGCCAGCACCTTAGGGGGGATGAATTCACCCCTCCACTTT.

V and J are TRBV5-4 and TRBJ1-1; D remains ambiguous. The CDR3 totals 16 residues. CDR1 and CDR2 (germline): SGHNT, YYREEE (reference sequence). Trimming removed 4 bases at V and 1 base at J, with 17 bases between. The CDR3, as DNA: TGTGCCAGCAGCCTGGCATCCGGTACGAAGAACACTGAAGCTTTCTTT. Encoded protein: CASSLASGTKNTEAFF.

The chain recombines TRBV18 with TRBJ2-2; weak D call: TRBD2 (5 bases). The V gene lost 10 bases and the J gene lost 5 bases, with 11 bases spanning the gap. Germline V lookup: CDR1 KGHSH, CDR2 LQKENI. CDR3 length equals 12 residues. CDR3 sequence (DNA): TGTGCCACGGGAAACCGTACCGGGGAGCTGTTTTTT. This translates into CATGNRTGELFF.

The chain is built from TRBV6-4 and TRBJ1-5, with 7 positions matching TRBD1. Per germline, CDR1 MRHNA and CDR2 SNTAGT. The V segment lost 3 bases and the J segment 4 bases; nucleotides outside the gene matches: 3. This CDR3 contains 14 residues. CDR3 in DNA: TGTGCCAGCAGTGAAGCAGGGGGGAATCAGCCCCAGCATTTT. As protein: CASSEAGGNQPQHF.

This clone is a singleton in its sample. V gene TRBV28 combines with J gene TRBJ2-3; TRBD2 agrees at 10 bases. After removal of 5 bases from V and 5 bases from J, the junction contained 10 bases not matched to a gene. The CDR3 loop spans 16 amino acids. Germline V gene sequence: CDR1 MDHEN, CDR2 SYDVKM. The CDR3 is CASSPPQAGGGDTQYF. In nucleotides, the CDR3 is TGTGCCAGCAGTCCGCCCCAAGCGGGGGGGGGAGATACGCAGTATTTT.

The genes are TRBV7-9 and TRBJ2-3; D gene uncertain. The CDR3 spans 15 residues. V lost 0 bases to trimming and J lost 4 bases, with 11 bases between them. CDR1 and CDR2 (germline): SEHNR, FQNEAQ (reference sequence). The CDR3 nucleotides read TGTGCCAGCAGCTTAGCGAAGGTCGCCGCAGATACGCAGTATTTT. This gives the protein CASSLAKVAADTQYF.